This T cell receptor beta chain was observed in a study of OX40 agonist ivuxolimab in advanced cancers. Study background: In this trial design, patients received ivuxolimab intravenously at 0.01 to 10 mg/kg every 2 weeks. Study results and limitations: The study observed clonal expansion of CD4+ and CD8+ blood T cells by week 6 at 0.1 to 3.0 mg/kg. Expanded clones belonging to CD8+ T cells outnumbered, on average, those of CD4+. The authors did not determine the antigen specificity of the expanded peripheral T cells.

In germline, CDR1 is WSHSY, CDR2 SAAADI. CDR3 length: 14 residues. The V end was cut by 5 bases, the J end by 5 bases, with 12 bases between. Sequencing was performed with immunoSEQ multiplex PCR; in TCRdb, only in-frame clones are kept and a portion is missing. The top ten clones hold less than 5% of a sample with 50,000 to 70,000 clones, 91% of them seen once. Concerning this clone: The target antigen is unknown.

This receptor was obtained from an adult with an advanced solid tumor such as melanoma, head and neck, liver or kidney cancer. This specimen was CD4+ or CD8+ T cells sorted from blood, taken in a trial of the OX40 agonist ivuxolimab. The chain employs TRBV10-2 and TRBJ2-2, with a possible D match to TRBD2 (6 bases). CDR3 region: CASSLADVTGELFF. The CDR3 nucleotides read TGCGCCAGCAGTTTAGCGGATGTAACCGGGGAGCTGTTTTTT.